This T cell receptor (beta chain) came from a study of T cell repertoires and Cas9 in healthy adults (dated by TCRdb to about 2018). Looking at the study overall: SpCas9-reactive T cells were characterized for multi-effector potency, cytotoxicity and lineage determination within the CD4 and CD8 compartments. The study looked at preexisting T cell immunity to the Streptococcus pyogenes Cas9 nuclease (SpCas9), which is used in CRISPR gene editing.

Overall study results and their limits: In vitro, the proliferation and function of SpCas9-reactive effector T cells were reported to be mitigated by SpCas9-reactive regulatory T cells.

This clone was recorded once. This clone's antigen is unknown. No per-base quality is available; no much larger clone lies one base away. Library preparation employed the immunoSEQ multiplex PCR assay. What TCRdb holds here is the immuneACCESS table cut down to in-frame rearrangements. Part of the clones is not present; checked against another copy, under half of the missing clones reflect an unresolved V gene, and the others are unexplained. Present in this sample are more than 20,000 clones, about nine tenths of which were seen just once. The top ten clonotypes cover 0.69% of the sample. According to the germline V gene, CDR1 reads SGHTS and CDR2 reads YDEGEE. V is cut by 3 bases and J by 11 bases, and the space between the germline ends is 17 bases. The CDR3 runs 13 amino acids, cysteine and phenylalanine included. Only the CDR3 portion is preserved as DNA: 39 bases, with reading frame beginning at the first base.

All of the donors in the study were healthy humans. Recombination joined TRBV5-8 with TRBJ1-1; the D region possibly corresponds to TRBD1 (6 bases align). This clonotype was sampled from a human donor in good health. The sequencing sample was made of CD4+ effector T cells (CD127+, CD25-, CD137-, CD154-) from PBMCs; culture status not recorded. The DNA sequence is as follows: TGTGCCAGCAGCTCTTACAGGGAATTGGGCGCTTTCTTT. Translated, it gives CASSSYRELGAFF.